The table lists the clone carrying this TCR beta chain with many counts. Its cognate antigen is unknown. The entry originates in a study of neurological immune-mediated disorders. General observations from the study: The most TCR clonal expansion was seen in HTLV-1-associated myelopathy, and the least was seen in multiple sclerosis, which fell below healthy controls.

Regarding time point: longitudinal time-point 1 (baseline). The unsorted libraries were generated from a total of 2 million PBMCs, which had been stored in RNAlater at -80 C. Each TCR transcript was tagged with a 10-nucleotide random UMI during 5'RACE. TCRdb re-derived calls from the 5' RACE reads in MiXCR, one entry per CDR3 protein. The sample consists of over 55,000 distinct CDR3 sequences, about 10% of them appearing once. The receptor comes from a male donor with HTLV-1-associated myelopathy (HAM/TSP). Sequencing was performed on PBMCs.

The DNA for the CDR3 is TGTGCCAGCAGCCCAACAGGGGTGGAGACCCAGTACTTC. It yields the protein CASSPTGVETQYF. The V call is TRBV5-5, the J call TRBJ2-5; 7 positions match TRBD1. Trimming removed 4 bases from V and 5 bases from J; junction bases left unmatched: 5. Germline CDR1 and CDR2: SGHKS and YYEKEE (reference sequence). This CDR3 contains 13 residues.